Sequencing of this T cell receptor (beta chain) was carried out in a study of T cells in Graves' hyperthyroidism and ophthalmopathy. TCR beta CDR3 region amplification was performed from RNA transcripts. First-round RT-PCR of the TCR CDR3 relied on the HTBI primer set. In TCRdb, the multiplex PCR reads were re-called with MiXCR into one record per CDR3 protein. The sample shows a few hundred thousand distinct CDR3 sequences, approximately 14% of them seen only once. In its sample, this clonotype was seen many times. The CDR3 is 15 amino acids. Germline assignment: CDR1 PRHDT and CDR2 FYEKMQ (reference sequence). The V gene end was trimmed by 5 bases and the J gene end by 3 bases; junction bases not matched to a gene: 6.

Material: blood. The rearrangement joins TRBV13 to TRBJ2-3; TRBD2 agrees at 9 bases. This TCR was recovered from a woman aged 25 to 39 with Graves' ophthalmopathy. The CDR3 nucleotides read TGTGCCAGCAGCATCCGACTAGCGGCAACAGATACGCAGTATTTT. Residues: CASSIRLAATDTQYF.